The 2 T cell receptor beta chains given below trace back to one sample, sequenced in a study of T cell changes during pregnancy in multiple sclerosis. The table came from immunoSEQ multiplex PCR; TCRdb's copy has only in-frame clones and leaves some out. The sample includes some 40,000 clones, around 90% seen only once; the top ten take more than 0.55%. This material consisted of CD4+ T cells from peripheral blood mononuclear cells, taken in the second trimester of pregnancy. These receptors were collected from a female donor with multiple sclerosis, enrolled in a pregnancy study.

This clone has more than one count but fewer than ten. The V gene is TRBV5-1, the J gene TRBJ2-2; TRBD2 matches 7 bases. Germline CDR1 SGHRS, CDR2 YFSETQ. V dropped 6 bases and J dropped 5; count of bases not matched to a gene: 10. The CDR3 runs to 15 residues. CDR3 loop: CASIWSTGGTGELFF. The CDR3, as DNA: TGCGCCAGCATCTGGTCAACGGGGGGAACCGGGGAGCTGTTTTTT.

This clone occurred once. The gene calls are TRBV15 and TRBJ2-7; D perhaps matches TRBD2 (6 bases). Trimming cost V 5 bases and J 0 bases, with 14 bases left between them. Germline values: CDR1 LNHNV, CDR2 YYDKDF (reference sequence). The CDR3 runs to 15 residues. Written as DNA, the CDR3 is TGTGCCACCAGCCCAGCGGGCGGTAACTCCTACGAGCAGTACTTC. Its translation: CATSPAGGNSYEQYF.